Following are 14 T cell receptor beta chains from one sample sequenced in a study of cytomegalovirus exposure and HLA in healthy donors. Sequenced by immunoSEQ multiplex PCR; TCRdb stores in-frame clones only, minus some. Altogether tens of thousands of clones are present, roughly 95% being singletons, with the ten largest covering 2.5% to 4%. Sequenced sample: PBMCs. These receptors were collected from a woman aged 18-30 years in good health and CMV-seropositive.

V and J are TRBV7-9 and TRBJ2-7, with TRBD1 identical over 9 bases. This CDR3 has 15 amino acids. CDR1 SEHNR and CDR2 FQNEAQ come from the germline V gene (reference sequence). J lost 0 bases, V lost 0 bases, and 0 bases had no gene match. The CDR3 region has the DNA TGTGCCAGCAGCTTAGCGGGACAGGGCTCCTACGAGCAGTACTTC. As protein: CASSLAGQGSYEQYF.

The chain couples TRBV2 to TRBJ2-3, with D perhaps matching TRBD2 (5 bases). Germline loops: CDR1 SNHLY, CDR2 FYNNEI. This CDR3 has 16 residues. Deletions cut 1 base from V and 5 bases from J, with 16 bases between. The CDR3 DNA sequence: TGTGCCAGCAGTGAAGTAGAGGGTATGGCACAAGATACGCAGTATTTT. This encodes CASSEVEGMAQDTQYF.

This sequence joins TRBV28 and TRBJ1-2, with no clear D. Between the trimmed V and J ends, which lost 7 bases and 9 bases, there was a span of 12 bases. Germline V gene data show CDR1 as MDHEN and CDR2 as SYDVKM. This CDR3 spans 11 amino acids. For the CDR3, the DNA is TGTGCCAGCATTCTGGGGAGGAGCTACACCTTC. Protein sequence: CASILGRSYTF.

CDR3 amino acids: CASSDSPGGGTDTQYF. In DNA, the CDR3 is TGTGCCAGCAGTGACTCCCCGGGAGGCGGCACAGATACGCAGTATTTT. V usage is TRBV6-4 and J usage is TRBJ2-3, with 7 bases aligning to TRBD2. Germline loops: CDR1 MRHNA, CDR2 SNTAGT. V lost 0 bases and J lost 1; bases outside the gene matches: 4. The CDR3 is 16 amino acids.

The CDR3 protein is CASSTSGREIQETQYF. The CDR3 nucleotides read TGTGCCAGCAGCACGAGCGGGAGGGAGATCCAAGAGACCCAGTACTTC. The chain links TRBV27 to TRBJ2-5; 10 positions match TRBD2. Per germline, CDR1 MNHEY and CDR2 SMNVEV (reference sequence). This CDR3 contains 16 residues. Trimming removed 6 bases from V and 1 base from J; junction bases left unmatched: 8.

The V and J genes are TRBV7-6 and TRBJ2-1, with 15 bases fitting TRBD2. The V gene end was trimmed by 5 bases and the J gene end by 0 bases; junction bases not matched to a gene: 8. This CDR3 is built from 19 residues. Germline loops: CDR1 SGHVS, CDR2 FNYEAQ. This CDR3 is CASSTPGLAGGSSYNEQFF. In DNA, the CDR3 is TGTGCCAGCAGCACCCCGGGACTAGCGGGGGGAAGCTCCTACAATGAGCAGTTCTTC.

The J gene is TRBJ2-2, the V gene TRBV11-2; 9 nucleotides agree with TRBD2. J gave up 6 bases and V 2 bases, and 10 bases lay outside the gene matches. CDR1 is SGHAT and CDR2 is FQNNGV in the germline V gene. This CDR3 contains 17 residues. The CDR3 spells CASSLNVLAGGAGELFF. The CDR3 bases are TGTGCCAGCAGCTTAAACGTACTAGCGGGCGGAGCCGGGGAGCTGTTTTTT.

V usage is TRBV27 and J usage is TRBJ2-5; D uncertain. The V end was cut by 7 bases, the J end by 0 bases, with 9 bases between. Germline V gene data show CDR1 as MNHEY and CDR2 as SMNVEV (reference sequence). CDR3 length: 13 amino acids. Here the CDR3 reads CASTTRYQETQYF. DNA for the CDR3: TGTGCCAGCACCACGCGGTACCAAGAGACCCAGTACTTC.

The J gene is TRBJ2-7, the V gene TRBV5-1; possible D gene TRBD1, 6 bases. V was shortened by 0 bases and J by 4 bases, with 20 bases between the two germline ends. The CDR3 is made up of 17 amino acids. Germline V gene data show CDR1 as SGHRS and CDR2 as YFSETQ. The CDR3 DNA sequence: TGCGCCAGCAGCTTGGCCCTAAGGTCACAGGGTTATTACGAGCAGTACTTC. As protein: CASSLALRSQGYYEQYF.

The V call is TRBV6-5, the J call TRBJ2-7; D ambiguous. V lost 4 bases, J lost 3 bases, and 7 bases lay in between. The V gene's germline CDR1 is MNHEY and CDR2 SVGAGI. This CDR3 is built from 12 residues. CDR3 sequence (DNA): TGTGCCAGCAGTTCGAGAGACTACGAGCAGTACTTC. It is translated as CASSSRDYEQYF.

V usage is TRBV7-9 and J usage is TRBJ2-1; 12 bases align to TRBD2. CDR3 size: 16 residues. The trim removed 1 base at V and 8 bases at J, leaving 6 bases unmatched. Germline CDR1 reads SEHNR; CDR2 reads FQNEAQ (reference sequence). This chain's CDR3 is CASSLVTSGSSDEQFF. The DNA of the CDR3 is TGTGCCAGCAGCTTAGTGACTAGCGGGAGCTCCGATGAGCAGTTCTTC.

This chain joins TRBV5-6 and TRBJ2-3; no reliable D call. The CDR3 has 13 amino acids. Trimming stripped 2 bases from V and 0 bases from J, with 4 bases between. CDR1 is SGHDT and CDR2 is YYEEEE in the germline V gene. The CDR3 DNA sequence: TGTGCCAGCAGCTTCCTCAGCACAGATACGCAGTATTTT. This gives the protein CASSFLSTDTQYF.

The chain carries TRBV5-1 and TRBJ2-3, with D tentatively TRBD1 (5 bases). Germline values: CDR1 SGHRS, CDR2 YFSETQ. V was trimmed by 4 bases and J by 4 bases, leaving 10 bases between them. The length of the CDR3 is 13 residues. The CDR3 nucleotides read TGCGCCAGCAGCGCCCAGGGTCCAGATACGCAGTATTTT. Its translation: CASSAQGPDTQYF. Drawing the rest from reference TRBV5-1 and TRBJ2-3, the complete variable domain is KAGVTQTPRYLIKTRGQQVTLSCSPISGHRSVSWYQQTPGQGLQFLFEYFSETQRNKGNFPGRFSGRQFSNSRSEMNVSTLELGDSALYLCASSAQGPDTQYFGPGTRLTVL.

The V call is TRBV29-1, the J call TRBJ1-2; 9 positions match TRBD1. CDR1 SQVTM and CDR2 ANQGSEA come from the germline V gene. V lost 6 bases to trimming and J lost 8 bases; unmatched junction nucleotides: 10. This CDR3 region has 13 residues. CDR3 sequence reads: CSVGRDRDRGYTF. The DNA for the CDR3 is TGCAGCGTGGGCCGGGACAGGGATAGGGGCTACACCTTC.